This T cell receptor beta chain was found in a study of immune evolution from preneoplasia to lung adenocarcinoma. The repertoire was sequenced with immunoSEQ multiplex PCR; TCRdb's copy has only in-frame clones and lacks some. The sample shows about 4,000 clones, roughly 80% of them seen only once. The CDR3 runs 14 residues. V lost 5 bases, J lost 7 bases, and 7 bases stayed unmatched. Germline V lookup: CDR1 MNHEY, CDR2 SMNVEV (reference sequence). Between the mid-2010s and the late 2010s, patients underwent resection in Japan or China. Histologic diagnosis was independently verified by two lung pathologists.

Sequenced material: FFPE minimally invasive lung adenocarcinoma tissue. The chain recombines TRBV27 with TRBJ2-2; 7 bases match TRBD1. The sequence was collected from a person aged 65-85 years with lung adenocarcinoma. CDR3 region: CASSRQGRGGELFF. The CDR3 nucleotides read TGTGCCAGCAGTCGACAGGGACGCGGCGGGGAGCTGTTTTTT.